This TCR beta chain was identified during a study of lymphopenia after photon versus proton radiotherapy (dated by TCRdb to about 2019). Regarding the study in general: The immunological effects of photon versus proton radiation therapy were compared in patients with gastrointestinal tumors who developed high-grade lymphopenia. The cohort comprised about 22 patients with gastrointestinal tumors who received either photon or proton therapy and then developed lymphopenia. The study aimed to characterize how the two radiation modalities differ in their impact on the immune system. The research as a whole found: Once the lymphocyte count had reached its nadir, the repertoires of photon-treated patients showed oligoclonal expansion, particularly of CD8+ Temra cells, and this expansion drove the decline in diversity. The authors looked at the survival association only in patients who died, and they framed better survival with proton therapy as a possibility rather than a demonstrated result. During treatment, patients who received photon therapy lost naive T cells and TCR diversity and gained effector/memory populations, whereas patients who received proton therapy remained relatively stable. Across the cohort, an inverse correlation was found between a larger post-nadir drop in TCR diversity and overall survival time among patients who died.

The CDR3 goes from the cysteine to the phenylalanine over 15 residues. The sequence is cut down to CDR3 DNA, 45 bases in frame from base 1. V has 5 bases trimmed and J has 4 bases trimmed; junction bases matching no gene number 8. Looking up the germline V gene yields CDR1 SNHLY and CDR2 FYNNEI. Worth noting for this clone: The clone's antigen remains unknown. Within one base of it there is no much larger clone, and no base qualities were kept.

To prepare the library, the immunoSEQ multiplex PCR assay was applied. T cell repertoires were profiled with deep sequencing of rearranged TCR beta loci together with multiparametric flow cytometry. The immuneACCESS repertoire file appears here via TCRdb, limited to in-frame rearrangements. These files lack a portion of the clones; in checked studies, under half of the deficit traces to unresolved V genes, and the cause of the others is not known. This sample comprises 30,000 to 35,000 clones, 89% of them detected only once. Of the sample, less than 8% is held by the ten largest clones. This sequence uses TRBV2 and TRBJ2-1, with TRBD1 matching 7 junction bases. The TCR originated in a woman aged 70-85 years with pancreatic cancer. Some clones in this sample may be carry-over from other donors' samples. The sequences come from peripheral blood, collected from a patient treated with proton-based radiotherapy. The CDR3 region has the sequence CASSREGAEYNEQFF. The DNA is TGTGCCAGCAGTAGAGAGGGGGCGGAGTACAATGAGCAGTTCTTC.